A selection of T cell receptor beta chains follows, all from one sample in a study of T cell responses to AZD1222 COVID-19 vaccine. The data were produced by immunoSEQ multiplex PCR, yet TCRdb's version contains in-frame clones alone and is incomplete. The sample carries about 120,000 clones, under 95% recorded once. The specimen was peripheral blood, collected 28 days after the second AZD1222 dose. The source of these receptors is an adult who received the AZD1222 COVID-19 vaccine. Each CDR3 is given with its conserved first and last residue. A D gene is named only where the DNA matches it firmly. Size is omitted from some rows. Given values are once, few, many or a class for expanded clones.

v_gene	abundance	j_gene	d_gene	CDR3aa	CDR3nt
TRBV11-3	.	TRBJ1-5	TRBD1	CASSLGTGRGQPQHF	TGTGCCAGCAGCCTCGGGACAGGGAGGGGTCAGCCCCAGCATTTT
TRBV6-5	.	TRBJ2-7	TRBD1	CASSYFRGRGEQYF	TGTGCCAGCAGTTACTTCAGGGGGCGCGGCGAGCAGTACTTC
TRBV19	.	TRBJ2-7	.	CASGKAATYEQYF	TGTGCCAGTGGTAAGGCAGCAACCTACGAGCAGTACTTC
TRBV6-2/TRBV6-3	once	TRBJ2-7	TRBD2	CASSFPSGYEQYF	TGTGCCAGCAGTTTCCCTAGCGGCTACGAGCAGTACTTC
TRBV3-1/TRBV3-2	.	TRBJ1-1	.	CASSQEGAGWTEAFF	TGTGCCAGCAGCCAAGAGGGGGCCGGGTGGACTGAAGCTTTCTTT
TRBV7-3	.	TRBJ2-1	.	CASSADMSSYNEQFF	TGTGCCAGCAGCGCCGACATGAGCTCCTACAATGAGCAGTTCTTC
TRBV2	.	TRBJ1-2	.	CASSEAVDPGGYTF	TGTGCCAGCAGTGAAGCAGTAGACCCCGGAGGCTACACCTTC
TRBV6-5	.	TRBJ1-1	.	CASSYSRELGTEAFF	TGTGCCAGCAGTTACTCAAGGGAGCTCGGCACTGAAGCTTTCTTT
TRBV27	.	TRBJ1-2	TRBD1	CASSETGYGYTF	TGTGCCAGCAGCGAGACAGGGTATGGCTACACCTTC
TRBV7-8	.	TRBJ2-2	.	CASSSRWGATGELFF	TGTGCCAGCAGCTCCCGGTGGGGGGCCACCGGGGAGCTGTTTTTT
TRBV10-3	.	TRBJ2-1	TRBD2	CAIMGTGGTYNEQFF	TGTGCCATCATGGGAACGGGAGGTACCTACAATGAGCAGTTCTTC
TRBV5-1	.	TRBJ2-7	TRBD2	CASSSKTSGGPHEQYF	TGCGCCAGCAGCTCCAAGACTAGCGGGGGACCCCACGAGCAGTACTTC
TRBV5-8	.	TRBJ2-2	TRBD1	CASSAGQGTGELFF	TGTGCCAGCAGCGCGGGACAGGGGACCGGGGAGCTGTTTTTT